One sample yielded the 17 T cell receptor beta chains listed below, sequenced in a study of T cell changes during pregnancy in multiple sclerosis. Sequencing used immunoSEQ multiplex PCR; TCRdb keeps in-frame clones, though not all of them. Of about 50,000 clones in the sample, about nine tenths were seen once. The sample in question was CD4+ T cells from peripheral blood mononuclear cells, obtained in the second trimester of pregnancy. The receptors shown here come from a female donor with multiple sclerosis, enrolled in a pregnancy study.

This sequence joins TRBV9 and TRBJ2-1; 14 bases map to TRBD2. Trimming cost V 4 bases and J 0 bases; bases outside gene matches: 3. The germline CDR1 and CDR2 sequences are SGDLS and YYNGEE. The length of the CDR3 is 17 residues. DNA of the CDR3: TGTGCCAGCAGCACCGGACTAGCGGGGGGCTCCTACAATGAGCAGTTCTTC. Protein: CASSTGLAGGSYNEQFF.

This sequence joins TRBV18 and TRBJ1-1, with TRBD1 identical over 8 bases. With V trimmed by 5 bases and J by 0 bases, 8 bases remained unmatched. Germline V lookup: CDR1 KGHSH, CDR2 LQKENI. The CDR3 runs to 16 residues. The CDR3 coding sequence is TGTGCCAGCTCAAGACAGGGGCCAGGGATGAACACTGAAGCTTTCTTT. It encodes CASSRQGPGMNTEAFF.

V is TRBV18 and J is TRBJ1-6; D perhaps matches TRBD1 (5 bases). The CDR3 is 15 residues long. V lost 3 bases, J lost 0 bases, and 6 bases lay in between. Germline loops: CDR1 KGHSH, CDR2 LQKENI. CDR3 in DNA: TGTGCCAGCTCACCGGACAACTCCTATAATTCACCCCTCCACTTT. Translating gives CASSPDNSYNSPLHF. The whole variable domain, filled in from reference TRBV18 and TRBJ1-6, reads NAGVMQNPRHLVRRRGQEARLRCSPMKGHSHVYWYRQLPEEGLKFMVYLQKENIIDESGMPKERFSAEFPKEGPSILRIQQVVRGDSAAYFCASSPDNSYNSPLHFGNGTRLTVT.

The chain employs TRBV9 and TRBJ2-7, with TRBD1 identical over 12 bases. After removal of 3 bases from V and 5 bases from J, the junction contained 12 bases not matched to a gene. There are 17 residues in the CDR3. Germline lookup yields CDR1 SGDLS and CDR2 YYNGEE. For the CDR3, the DNA is TGTGCCAGCAGCGCACTTTTATCGGGGACAGGGGGCGACGAGCAGTACTTC. This sequence encodes CASSALLSGTGGDEQYF.

V is TRBV2 and J is TRBJ1-6; 11 nucleotides line up with TRBD1. This CDR3 comprises 15 residues. From germline, CDR1 is SNHLY and CDR2 FYNNEI. With 4 bases clipped from V and 6 bases from J, the junction kept 2 bases outside the gene matches. CDR3 sequence reads: CASSGDRGGNSPLHF. CDR3 coding DNA: TGTGCCAGCAGTGGGGACAGGGGGGGTAATTCACCCCTCCACTTT. Supplemented by reference TRBV2 and TRBJ1-6, the full variable domain reads EPEVTQTPSHQVTQMGQEVILRCVPISNHLYFYWYRQILGQKVEFLVSFYNNEISEKSEIFDDQFSVERPDGSNFTLKIRSTKLEDSAMYFCASSGDRGGNSPLHFGNGTRLTVT.

This chain uses TRBV7-8 with TRBJ2-2, with TRBD2 matching over 8 bases. The ends lost 6 bases at V and 6 bases at J; junction bases unmatched: 15. From germline, CDR1 is SGHVS and CDR2 FQNEAQ. This CDR3 region has 17 residues. The CDR3 DNA follows: TGTGCCAGCAGATACACCGGGACTAGTTCATTGTCCGGGGAGCTGTTTTTT. This gives the protein CASRYTGTSSLSGELFF.

The chain couples TRBV4-1 to TRBJ2-7, with D possibly matching TRBD1 (7 bases). Trimming removed 1 base at V and 3 bases at J, with 13 bases between. The CDR3 length is 15 residues. CDR1 and CDR2 from the germline V gene are MGHRA and YSYEKL. DNA of the CDR3: TGCGCCAGCAGCCAAGTCGGCAGGGGGGTCTACGAGCAGTACTTC. This codes for CASSQVGRGVYEQYF.

The rearrangement uses TRBV16 and TRBJ2-7; D gene ambiguous. The CDR3 length is 12 residues. The germline CDR1 and CDR2 sequences are KGHSY and FQNENV. V gave up 1 base and J gave up 9 bases, with 10 bases separating them. The CDR3 nucleotides are TGTGCCAGCAGCCAATTTGGCCGAGGGCAGTACTTC. Amino acids: CASSQFGRGQYF.

This chain connects TRBV7-3 to TRBJ2-5; tentative D call: TRBD1 (5 bases). The CDR3 has 14 amino acids. From germline, CDR1 is SGHTA and CDR2 FQGTGA. The ends were cut back, 1 base at V and 2 bases at J, with 8 bases in the middle. The CDR3 DNA sequence: TGTGCCAGCAGCTTAAGTGCAGGGCAAGAGACCCAGTACTTC. It specifies CASSLSAGQETQYF.

CDR3 in amino acids: CASSPPLMTGNYGYTF. The DNA for the CDR3 is TGTGCCAGCTCACCACCCCTCATGACAGGGAACTATGGCTACACCTTC. This rearrangement joins TRBV18 to TRBJ1-2; 7 bases match TRBD1. CDR3 length: 16 amino acids. With V trimmed by 0 bases and J by 2 bases, 6 bases remained unmatched. Germline V gene sequence: CDR1 KGHSH, CDR2 LQKENI. The full variable domain, its missing parts supplied by reference TRBV18 and TRBJ1-2, is NAGVMQNPRHLVRRRGQEARLRCSPMKGHSHVYWYRQLPEEGLKFMVYLQKENIIDESGMPKERFSAEFPKEGPSILRIQQVVRGDSAAYFCASSPPLMTGNYGYTFGSGTRLTVV.

V is TRBV7-3 and J is TRBJ1-2; D is undetermined. The CDR3 covers 11 residues. The germline V and J ends were trimmed by 3 bases and 13 bases, with 12 bases remaining between them. CDR1 is SGHTA and CDR2 is FQGTGA in the germline V gene. The CDR3 DNA sequence: TGTGCCAGCAGCTTTCTCTCTATCCGCACCTTC. Translation: CASSFLSIRTF.

The chain joins TRBV6-5 to TRBJ1-3, with 9 nucleotides matching TRBD1. V trimming: 8 bases; J trimming: 5 bases; junction bases outside the gene matches: 7. The V gene's germline CDR1 is MNHEY and CDR2 SVGAGI. The CDR3 totals 14 residues. The DNA for the CDR3 is TGTGCCAGCGCTCCCGGGACAGGGCGAAACACCATATATTTT. It yields the protein CASAPGTGRNTIYF.

The J gene is TRBJ1-2, the V gene TRBV27, with 8 bases fitting TRBD1. Germline CDR1 is MNHEY and CDR2 is SMNVEV (reference sequence). The CDR3 is 14 residues long. Trimming removed 7 bases from V and 0 bases from J; junction bases left unmatched: 4. CDR3 protein: CASNTTGANYGYTF. CDR3 in DNA: TGTGCCAGCAACACGACAGGGGCTAACTATGGCTACACCTTC.

The chain carries TRBV19 and TRBJ2-3, with D perhaps matching TRBD2 (7 bases). The V and J ends lost 7 bases and 2 bases respectively, with 10 bases between them. The CDR3 spans 13 residues. CDR1 is LNHDA, CDR2 SQIVND, per germline (reference sequence). CDR3 amino acids: CASKGGTTDTQYF. The CDR3 bases are TGTGCCAGTAAGGGGGGGACCACAGATACGCAGTATTTT.

This sequence joins TRBV6-1 and TRBJ2-7; 11 nucleotides line up with TRBD2. The CDR3 consists of 11 residues. CDR1 is MNHNS, CDR2 SASEGT, per germline. The DNA of the CDR3 is TGTGTTAGCGGGGGGGCCTACGAGCAGTACTTC. It specifies CVSGGAYEQYF.

The chain is built from TRBV19 and TRBJ1-6, with D perhaps TRBD1 (5 bases). Per the germline V gene, CDR1 is LNHDA and CDR2 is SQIVND (reference sequence). Trimming removed 11 bases at V and 8 bases at J, with 16 bases between. The CDR3 spans 13 residues. The CDR3 DNA reads TGTGCCGGAGGGGACGGCGGAGATTCACCCCTCCACTTT. Residues: CAGGDGGDSPLHF.

V and J are TRBV18 and TRBJ1-2; a weak D match, TRBD1 (6 bases). There are 15 residues in the CDR3. The germline CDR1 and CDR2 sequences are KGHSH and LQKENI. V was shortened by 3 bases and J by 5 bases, with 16 bases between the two germline ends. This chain's CDR3 is CASSPRQDGVYGYTF. The CDR3 nucleotides are TGTGCCAGCTCACCGAGACAGGATGGGGTATATGGCTACACCTTC.